The entry that follows covers one TCR beta chain sequence. The antigen is not known. Germline CDR1 is MNHNS and CDR2 is SASEGT. The CDR3 sequence is 15 residues long. Trimming cost V 4 bases and J 6 bases; bases outside gene matches: 12. The data derive from a study of shared clonotypes between healthy human individuals. Study details: CD4 naive cells filled three plates per donor, CD4 memory three, CD8 naive two and CD8 memory one.

Positive CCR7 selection of CD45RO-negative cells yielded the naive CD8 cells, and terminally differentiated effector memory CD45RA+ cells were excluded. Findings and limits, study-wide: Naive subsets usually exceeded memory subsets in estimated richness. When compared with the clonotypes that were shared by all four sorted-subset donors, the non-shared clonotypes turned out to have lower generation probabilities. Of the naive CD4 clonotypes, approximately 5% were shared across a handful of donors.

This table comes from immunoSEQ multiplex PCR, and its TCRdb copy is limited to in-frame clones, with some not included. The table shows under 850,000 clones, with 92% occurring only once. V gene TRBV6-1 combines with J gene TRBJ2-7, with 7 bases matching TRBD2. The receptor was isolated from a man aged 25 to 40 in good health. The sequenced sample consisted of naive CD8+ T cells sorted from blood. The DNA for the CDR3 is TGTGCCAGCAGTGGGAATCTAGCGGAGGGGCGCGAGCAGTACTTC. Translating it yields CASSGNLAEGREQYF.